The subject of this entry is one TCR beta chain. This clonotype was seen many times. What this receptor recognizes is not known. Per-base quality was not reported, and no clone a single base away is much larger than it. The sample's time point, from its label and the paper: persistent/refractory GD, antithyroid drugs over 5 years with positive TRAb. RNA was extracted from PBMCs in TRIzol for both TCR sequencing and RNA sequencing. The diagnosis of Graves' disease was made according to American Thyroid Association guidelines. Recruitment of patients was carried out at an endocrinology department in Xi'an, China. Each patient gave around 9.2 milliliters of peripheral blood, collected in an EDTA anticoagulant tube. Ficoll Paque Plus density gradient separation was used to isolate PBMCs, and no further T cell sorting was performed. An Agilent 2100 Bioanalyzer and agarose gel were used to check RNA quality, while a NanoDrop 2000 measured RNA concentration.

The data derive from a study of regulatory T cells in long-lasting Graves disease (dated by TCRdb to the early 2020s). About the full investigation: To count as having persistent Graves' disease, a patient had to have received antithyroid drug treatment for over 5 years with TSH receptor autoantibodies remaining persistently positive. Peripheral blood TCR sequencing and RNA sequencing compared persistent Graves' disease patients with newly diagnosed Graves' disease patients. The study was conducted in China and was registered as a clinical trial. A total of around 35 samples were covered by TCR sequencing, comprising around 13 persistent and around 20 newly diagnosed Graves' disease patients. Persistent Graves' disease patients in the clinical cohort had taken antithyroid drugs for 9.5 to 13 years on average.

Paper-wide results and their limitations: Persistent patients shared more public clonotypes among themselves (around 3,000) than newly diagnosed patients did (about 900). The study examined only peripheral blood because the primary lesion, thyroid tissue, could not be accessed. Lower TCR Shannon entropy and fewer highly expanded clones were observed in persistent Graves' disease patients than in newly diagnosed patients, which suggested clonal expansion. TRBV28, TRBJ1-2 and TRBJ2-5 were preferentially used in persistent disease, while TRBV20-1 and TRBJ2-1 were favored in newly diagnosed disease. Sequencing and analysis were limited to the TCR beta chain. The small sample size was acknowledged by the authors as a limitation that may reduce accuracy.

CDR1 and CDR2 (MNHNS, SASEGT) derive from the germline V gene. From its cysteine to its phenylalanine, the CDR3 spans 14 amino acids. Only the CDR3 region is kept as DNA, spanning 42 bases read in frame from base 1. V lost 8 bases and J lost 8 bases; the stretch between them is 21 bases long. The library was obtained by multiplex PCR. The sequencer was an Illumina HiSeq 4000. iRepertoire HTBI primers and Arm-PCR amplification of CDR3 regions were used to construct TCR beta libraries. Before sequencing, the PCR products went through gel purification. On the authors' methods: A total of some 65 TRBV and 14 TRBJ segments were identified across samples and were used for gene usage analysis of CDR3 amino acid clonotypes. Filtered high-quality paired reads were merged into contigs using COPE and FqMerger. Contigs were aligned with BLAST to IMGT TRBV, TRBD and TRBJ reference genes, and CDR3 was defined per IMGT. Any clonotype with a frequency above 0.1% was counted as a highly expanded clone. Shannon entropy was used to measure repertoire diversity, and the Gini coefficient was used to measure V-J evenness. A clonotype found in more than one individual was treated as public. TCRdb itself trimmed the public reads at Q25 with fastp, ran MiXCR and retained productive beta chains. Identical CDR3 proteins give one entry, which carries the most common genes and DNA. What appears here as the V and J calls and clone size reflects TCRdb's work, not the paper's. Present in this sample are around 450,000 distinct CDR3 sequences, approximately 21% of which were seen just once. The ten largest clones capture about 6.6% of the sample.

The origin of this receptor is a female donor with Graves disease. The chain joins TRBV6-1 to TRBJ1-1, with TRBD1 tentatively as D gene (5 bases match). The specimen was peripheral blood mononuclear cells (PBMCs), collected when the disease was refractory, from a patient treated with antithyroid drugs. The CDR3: CASVGWGGSVEAFF. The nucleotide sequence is TGTGCCAGCGTCGGGTGGGGGGGAAGCGTCGAAGCTTTCTTT.